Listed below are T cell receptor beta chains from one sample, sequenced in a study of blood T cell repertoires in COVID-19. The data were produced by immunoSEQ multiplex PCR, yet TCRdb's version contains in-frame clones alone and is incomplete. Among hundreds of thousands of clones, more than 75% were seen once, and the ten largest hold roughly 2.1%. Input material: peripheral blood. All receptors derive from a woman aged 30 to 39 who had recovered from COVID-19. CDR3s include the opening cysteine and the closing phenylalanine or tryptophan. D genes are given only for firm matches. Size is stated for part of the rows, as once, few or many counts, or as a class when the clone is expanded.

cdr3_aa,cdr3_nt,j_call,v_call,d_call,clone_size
CASSPMLAGGHGEQFF,TGTGCCAGCAGCCCGATGCTAGCGGGAGGGCACGGTGAGCAGTTCTTC,TRBJ2-1,TRBV5-6,TRBD2,.
CASSLDKTYEQYF,TGTGCCAGCAGCTTGGACAAGACCTACGAGCAGTACTTC,TRBJ2-7,TRBV7-3,.,.
CASSQAGGSSYNEQFF,TGTGCCAGCAGCCAAGCGGGGGGGAGCTCCTACAATGAGCAGTTCTTC,TRBJ2-1,TRBV7-9,TRBD2,.
CASSLGRDHSPLHF,TGTGCCAGCAGTTTAGGGAGGGACCATTCACCCCTCCACTTT,TRBJ1-6,TRBV27,.,.
CASSLLGDTEAFF,TGTGCCAGCAGCTTGTTAGGGGACACTGAAGCTTTCTTT,TRBJ1-1,TRBV5-6,.,.
CASSLTGGTIDEQFF,TGTGCCAGCAGCTTAACTGGCGGGACTATCGATGAGCAGTTCTTC,TRBJ2-1,TRBV7-3,TRBD2,.
CASSGTASSYEQYF,TGTGCCAGCAGCGGGACAGCGAGCTCCTACGAGCAGTACTTC,TRBJ2-7,TRBV3-1/TRBV3-2,TRBD1,.
CASSLSGGAYNEQFF,TGTGCCAGCTCACTTAGCGGGGGGGCCTACAATGAGCAGTTCTTC,TRBJ2-1,TRBV18,TRBD2,.
CASSQRDAVSTDTQYF,TGTGCCAGCAGTCAGCGGGACGCCGTCAGCACAGATACGCAGTATTTT,TRBJ2-3,TRBV6-2/TRBV6-3,TRBD2,.
CAWSVVALRANTGELFF,TGTGCCTGGAGTGTAGTAGCCCTGAGGGCGAACACCGGGGAGCTGTTTTTT,TRBJ2-2,TRBV30,.,.
CASSLDSWSSYEQYF,TGCGCCAGCAGCTTGGACTCCTGGAGCTCCTACGAGCAGTACTTC,TRBJ2-7,TRBV5-1,.,once
CASSEGGNVVPGELFF,TGTGCCAGCTCAGAAGGAGGTAACGTGGTTCCCGGGGAGCTGTTTTTT,TRBJ2-2,TRBV18,.,.
CASSTYRGTEAFF,TGTGCCAGCAGTACCTACCGGGGCACTGAAGCTTTCTTT,TRBJ1-1,TRBV13,.,.
CATSDSSEAGPQHF,TGTGCCACCAGTGATTCTAGTGAGGCTGGGCCCCAGCATTTT,TRBJ1-5,TRBV24-1,.,many
CAIRGVPNEKLFF,TGTGCCATCAGGGGAGTACCTAATGAAAAACTGTTTTTT,TRBJ1-4,TRBV10-3,.,.
CASSMTSTYKQYF,TGTGCCAGTAGTATGACTAGCACCTACAAGCAGTACTTC,TRBJ2-7,TRBV19,TRBD2,.
CASSFSQGTEAFF,TGCGCCAGCAGCTTCAGCCAGGGGACTGAAGCTTTCTTT,TRBJ1-1,TRBV5-1,.,.
CASKSLGTGDYEQYF,TGTGCCAGCAAATCATTAGGGACAGGCGACTACGAGCAGTACTTC,TRBJ2-7,TRBV27,TRBD1,.
CASSPLEPPAYEQYF,TGCGCCAGCAGCCCCTTAGAGCCCCCCGCCTACGAGCAGTACTTC,TRBJ2-7,TRBV5-1,.,.
CASSQITEAFF,TGTGCCAGCAGTCAGATCACTGAAGCTTTCTTT,TRBJ1-1,TRBV28,.,few
CASSLRQGAGYTF,TGTGCCAGCAGTTTACGGCAGGGGGCAGGCTACACCTTC,TRBJ1-2,TRBV28,TRBD1,.
CASHRQGAGYTIYF,TGTGCCAGTCACCGACAGGGGGCTGGTTACACCATATATTTT,TRBJ1-3,TRBV19,TRBD1,few
CASSIVTGGTEAFF,TGTGCCAGTAGTATAGTGACAGGAGGAACTGAAGCTTTCTTT,TRBJ1-1,TRBV19,.,once
CASSFEVPYEQYF,TGTGCCAGCAGTTTCGAGGTCCCCTACGAGCAGTACTTC,TRBJ2-7,TRBV12-3/TRBV12-4,.,.
CASSSSSYSPLHF,TGTGCCAGCAGTTCGTCCTCTTATTCACCCCTCCACTTT,TRBJ1-6,TRBV12-3/TRBV12-4,.,.
CSVGDRVSYNEQFF,TGCAGCGTGGGGGACAGGGTCTCCTACAATGAGCAGTTCTTC,TRBJ2-1,TRBV29-1,TRBD1,.
CASSFGPSGYEQYF,TGTGCCAGCAGTTTCGGCCCTAGCGGGTACGAGCAGTACTTC,TRBJ2-7,TRBV27,TRBD2,.
CASSPRRQETQYF,TGTGCCAGCAGTCCGCGGAGGCAAGAGACCCAGTACTTC,TRBJ2-5,TRBV27,.,once
CASSLITTTPGETQYF,TGTGCCAGCAGCTTAATAACGACTACCCCTGGGGAGACCCAGTACTTC,TRBJ2-5,TRBV7-2,.,.
CASSQGNRDSRASQPQHF,TGCGCCAGCAGCCAAGGAAATAGGGACTCCCGGGCAAGTCAGCCCCAGCATTTT,TRBJ1-5,TRBV4-1,.,once
CASSRNRQSNSPLHF,TGTGCCAGCAGCCGGAACCGACAGAGCAATTCACCCCTCCACTTT,TRBJ1-6,TRBV6-6,.,.
CASSSKLTGANVLTF,TGTGCCAGCAGCTCGAAACTTACTGGGGCCAACGTCCTGACTTTC,TRBJ2-6,TRBV7-9,.,.
CASSFGQPDEQYF,TGTGCCAGCAGCTTCGGACAGCCCGACGAGCAGTACTTC,TRBJ2-7,TRBV7-9,.,.
CASSLDGGFTDTQYF,TGCGCCAGCAGCTTGGACGGGGGATTCACAGATACGCAGTATTTT,TRBJ2-3,TRBV5-1,.,.
CASSWSTSGGFTISFNEQFF,TGCGCCAGCAGCTGGTCGACTAGCGGGGGTTTTACTATCTCCTTCAATGAGCAGTTCTTC,TRBJ2-1,TRBV5-1,TRBD2,.
CSVEGGQGRGEQYF,TGCAGCGTTGAAGGGGGACAAGGGAGGGGCGAGCAGTACTTC,TRBJ2-7,TRBV29-1,.,.
CASSLEGTATGNTIYF,TGTGCCAGCAGCCTAGAAGGGACAGCTACTGGAAACACCATATATTTT,TRBJ1-3,TRBV7-2,TRBD1,.
CASRLFGTEAFF,TGTGCCAGCAGGCTCTTCGGCACTGAAGCTTTCTTT,TRBJ1-1,TRBV28,.,.
CASSYLQGADTQYF,TGTGCCAGCAGTTATCTACAGGGGGCAGATACGCAGTATTTT,TRBJ2-3,TRBV6-6,TRBD1,.
CASSAQGELGYTF,TGTGCCAGCAGCGCTCAGGGGGAGCTTGGCTACACCTTC,TRBJ1-2,TRBV9,TRBD1,.
CSVETGGRLGTQYF,TGCAGCGTCGAGACAGGGGGCAGATTGGGGACCCAGTACTTC,TRBJ2-5,TRBV29-1,TRBD1,.
CAWRDGASGLNEQFF,TGTGCCTGGAGAGACGGGGCTAGCGGCCTTAATGAGCAGTTCTTC,TRBJ2-1,TRBV30,TRBD2,.
CASSQDEYGGSYEQYF,TGCGCCAGCAGCCAAGATGAGTACGGCGGCTCCTACGAGCAGTACTTC,TRBJ2-7,TRBV4-3,.,.
CASSPNREGGYTF,TGTGCCAGCAGTCCCAACAGGGAAGGTGGCTACACCTTC,TRBJ1-2,TRBV12-3/TRBV12-4,.,.
CASSLGLAGAEQYF,TGTGCCAGCAGCTTAGGACTAGCGGGAGCCGAGCAGTACTTC,TRBJ2-7,TRBV7-2,TRBD2,.
CASSSGSYNEQFF,TGTGCCAGCTCTAGCGGGAGCTACAATGAGCAGTTCTTC,TRBJ2-1,TRBV2,TRBD2,.
CATTAGNTIYF,TGTGCCACAACAGCTGGAAACACCATATATTTT,TRBJ1-3,TRBV10-3,.,.
CASSPPLIYEQFF,TGTGCCAGCTCACCACCCCTAATATACGAGCAGTTCTTC,TRBJ2-1,TRBV18,.,.
CASSWADQPQHF,TGTGCCAGCAGTTGGGCCGATCAGCCCCAGCATTTT,TRBJ1-5,TRBV6-6,.,.
CASSLAETRNSPLHF,TGTGCCAGCAGCTTAGCGGAGACCCGAAATTCACCCCTCCACTTT,TRBJ1-6,TRBV7-2,.,.
CASMGGLAVNTGELFF,TGTGCCAGCATGGGTGGACTAGCGGTGAACACCGGGGAGCTGTTTTTT,TRBJ2-2,TRBV9,TRBD2,.
CASSTGGSGVYNEQFF,TGTGCCAGCAGCACAGGGGGAAGCGGGGTATACAATGAGCAGTTCTTC,TRBJ2-1,TRBV5-4,.,.